The present T cell receptor beta chain was sequenced within a study of Ad26.COV2.S vaccination and SARS-CoV-2 variants. Comments on this clone: The antigen is not known.

The treatment is: 15 to 20 received Ad26.COV2.S at low or high dose, single or two shots; 5 received placebo; per-sample allocation not given. It was on day 63 after the first vaccine or placebo injection that samples were taken. Germline CDR1 MGHRA, CDR2 YSYEKL. Trimming took 1 base from V and 1 from J, leaving 7 bases between them. This CDR3 is 14 amino acids long. Measured with immunoSEQ multiplex PCR; TCRdb has only the in-frame clones, and not every one. The repertoire consists of about 420,000 clones, with 85% to 90% occurring once and the leading ten covering about 3.6%. Study conclusions and caveats: The placebo group had lower spike-specific TCR breadth than the vaccine recipients did.

The sequence derives from a person between 18 and 65 years old who received the Ad26.COV2.S COVID-19 vaccine or a placebo. Sequencing used peripheral blood, obtained in a trial of Ad26.COV2.S vaccine versus placebo. This chain joins TRBV4-1 and TRBJ1-1; unclear D gene. The CDR3 bases are TGCGCCAGCAGCCAAGGGGTCTGGAACACTGAAGCTTTCTTT. Amino acid sequence: CASSQGVWNTEAFF.